This passage covers 6 T cell receptor beta chains from one sample sequenced in a study of cytomegalovirus exposure and HLA in healthy donors. With 60 Vbeta and 13 Jbeta primers, the PCR was carried out. Profiled with immunoSEQ multiplex PCR; TCRdb holds only in-frame clones, not every one. Here the sample spans fewer than 250,000 clones, around 87% being singletons. The sample taken for sequencing was PBMCs. These receptors originate from a woman under 30 in good health and CMV-seronegative.

The J gene is TRBJ2-7, the V gene TRBV6-8; 7 nucleotides line up with TRBD1. The CDR3 is made up of 16 amino acids. Trimming cost V 3 bases and J 3 bases; bases outside gene matches: 11. Per germline, CDR1 MNHGY and CDR2 SAAAGT. Here the CDR3 reads CASSYGVMQGDYEQYF. CDR3 DNA: TGTGCCAGCAGTTATGGGGTAATGCAGGGGGACTACGAGCAGTACTTC.

The DNA of the CDR3 is TGTGCCAGCAGCTTAGATACGGGTTCCTACAATGAGCAGTTCTTC. Residues: CASSLDTGSYNEQFF. The J gene is TRBJ2-1, the V gene TRBV11-3; D not resolved. CDR1 is SGHNT, CDR2 YENEEA, per germline. V lost 0 bases and J 1 base, leaving 7 bases between the germline ends. This CDR3 comprises 15 residues.

This clone was counted a single time. V and J are TRBV9 and TRBJ1-1; D perhaps matches TRBD1 (6 bases). CDR3 length equals 14 residues. The germline V gene has CDR1 SGDLS and CDR2 YYNGEE. V was clipped by 0 bases and J by 5 bases, with 11 bases between them. In DNA form, the CDR3 reads TGTGCCAGCAGCGTAGGAGGGGGGGAGACTGAAGCTTTCTTT. Translating gives CASSVGGGETEAFF. Together with reference TRBV9 and TRBJ1-1, the CDR3 gives the full variable domain: DSGVTQTPKHLITATGQRVTLRCSPRSGDLSVYWYQQSLDQGLQFLIQYYNGEERAKGNILERFSAQQFPDLHSELNLSSLELGDSALYFCASSVGGGETEAFFGQGTRLTVV.

The chain couples TRBV19 to TRBJ2-2, with TRBD1 matching 9 bases. This CDR3 is 15 amino acids long. Germline V gene lookup returns CDR1 LNHDA and CDR2 SQIVND (reference sequence). The V gene end was trimmed by 4 bases and the J gene end by 3 bases; junction bases not matched to a gene: 3. The CDR3 sequence is CASSKTGGDTGELFF. Written as DNA, the CDR3 is TGTGCCAGTAGTAAGACAGGGGGGGACACCGGGGAGCTGTTTTTT.

This clone occurred a few times. This chain uses TRBV6-5 with TRBJ2-2; D call uncertain. The V end was cut by 2 bases, the J end by 6 bases, with 10 bases between. The CDR3 is made up of 14 amino acids. Germline-derived CDR1 and CDR2 are MNHEY and SVGAGI. In nucleotides, the CDR3 is TGTGCCAGCAGTTACCTACCAGGTTCCGGGGAGCTGTTTTTT. This encodes CASSYLPGSGELFF.

The chain uses TRBV6-5 and TRBJ1-5, with 7 bases fitting TRBD1. CDR1 is MNHEY, CDR2 SVGAGI, per germline. This CDR3 has 14 residues. Trimming cost V 5 bases and J 7 bases; bases outside gene matches: 8. CDR3 DNA sequence: TGTGCCAGCAGTCCCCGACAGGGCCGACAGCCCCAGCATTTT. Protein sequence: CASSPRQGRQPQHF.